This T cell receptor (beta chain) originates from a study of blood T cell repertoires in COVID-19 (TCRdb year 2020). In the study overall: Collaborator samples came from the United States, Italy and Spain and covered acute and convalescent phases of COVID-19. Nearly every sample came with metadata listing a de-identified subject ID, COVID-19 status, age in years and sex. HLA class I and class II types, where available, came from metadata supplied by the sample provider rather than from assay-based typing. The prospective study material was composed of cDNA or gDNA derived from T cells, B-cell-depleted T cells, or PBMCs. Deeply sampled blood TCRbeta repertoires from subjects exposed to, actively infected with, or recovered from COVID-19 were included in the dataset. Samples were obtained from the ongoing ImmuneRACE study (first 160 participants) and from approximately 1,200 subjects provided by 6 global collaborators. A freely available public database, intended as a resource for researchers studying the immune response to SARS-CoV-2, is where the repertoires were released. The paper as a whole reports these results and caveats: The amount of clinical and demographic metadata varied by source and participant and was provided uncurated.

V lost 8 bases and J lost 7 bases; the stretch between them is 16 bases long. CDR1 and CDR2 were assigned from the germline V gene as KGHDR and SFDVKD. Including cysteine and phenylalanine, the CDR3 has 13 amino acids. The read is trimmed to its CDR3 DNA, 39 bases read in frame from base 1. Collaborating institutions collected whole blood in K2EDTA tubes following their own protocols. Collaborator samples were shipped for TCRbeta analysis as frozen whole blood, isolated PBMCs, or DNA extracted from either sample type. Concerning this clone itself: This receptor's antigen is unknown. Base qualities are not provided; no much larger clone lies one nucleotide away.

TCRbeta CDR3 regions were amplified from genomic DNA using the immunoSEQ Assay, a bias-controlled multiplex PCR. Turning to the authors' computational methods: Within the assay, amplification of reference gene primers was used to estimate how many nucleated cells each sample contained. To quantify the absolute abundance of each unique TCRbeta CDR3 rearrangement, sequence reads were collapsed and filtered. For each sample, productive Simpson clonality was calculated by taking the square root of Simpson's diversity index across productive rearrangements. In its TCRdb copy, this immuneACCESS table keeps in-frame sequences only and misses some clones. Where compared with another copy, unresolved V genes explain less than half of these, and the others have no known cause. That table supplies the V and J calls and clone size; D and trimming were determined from the DNA. The sample data list 200,000 to 300,000 clones, and more than 80% of these were observed just once. 3% to 4% of the sample goes to the ten largest clones.

The sequencing input was peripheral blood. The chain is assembled from TRBV24-1 and TRBJ1-2; too little of a D gene remains to name it. This TCR came from a woman in her forties with acute or convalescent COVID-19. In nucleotide form, the sequence is TGTGCCACCAACGATCCAGGTCTAGCTGGCTACACCTTC. Protein translation: CATNDPGLAGYTF.